The next 25 T cell receptor beta chains were all read from a single sample in a study of blood T cell repertoires in COVID-19. This table comes from immunoSEQ multiplex PCR, and its TCRdb copy is limited to in-frame clones, with some not included. The sample shows about 290,000 clones, just under 85% of them seen only once. Sequencing was carried out using peripheral blood. These receptors all come from a woman aged 50 to 65 with active or convalescent COVID-19.

The rearrangement links TRBV5-1 to TRBJ2-5; 10 nucleotides match TRBD2. Germline V gene lookup returns CDR1 SGHRS and CDR2 YFSETQ. Trimming at V came to 2 bases and at J to 1 base, leaving 5 bases not matched to a gene. CDR3 length: 16 residues. CDR3 protein: CASSLGVAGGQETQYF. In DNA form, the CDR3 reads TGCGCCAGCAGCTTAGGGGTAGCGGGAGGCCAAGAGACCCAGTACTTC.

This clone is a singleton in its sample. The chain uses TRBV30 and TRBJ2-5; a possible D gene is TRBD1 (6 bases). Trimming left V 0 bases short and J 5 bases short, with 13 bases between. In germline, CDR1 is GTSNPN, CDR2 SVGIG (reference sequence). This CDR3 has 14 amino acids. The CDR3 sequence: CAWSVPGTLETQYF. DNA of the CDR3: TGTGCCTGGAGTGTACCAGGGACACTTGAGACCCAGTACTTC.

V gene TRBV28 combines with J gene TRBJ1-4; TRBD1 agrees at 10 bases. CDR1 and CDR2 from the germline V gene are MDHEN and SYDVKM. V lost 4 bases and J lost 10; bases outside the gene matches: 6. The CDR3 is made up of 14 amino acids. The CDR3 loop reads CASSSTGGDLKLFF. As DNA, the CDR3 is TGTGCCAGCAGTTCGACAGGGGGCGACTTAAAACTGTTTTTT.

As to this clone: The same CDR3 can be traced to other DNA sequences in this sample. CDR3 region: CASSRTGYGYTF. The CDR3 nucleotides read TGTGCCAGCAGCCGCACAGGGTACGGCTACACCTTC. V gene TRBV12-3 or TRBV12-4 combines with J gene TRBJ1-2, with a possible D match to TRBD1 (6 bases). V lost 6 bases and J lost 8, with 13 bases in between. The CDR3 runs 12 residues.

V usage is TRBV6-5 and J usage is TRBJ1-1; no reliable D call. V was cut by 2 bases and J by 0 bases, with 7 bases left in between. This CDR3 spans 14 amino acids. Germline V gene lookup returns CDR1 MNHEY and CDR2 SVGAGI. CDR3 bases: TGTGCCAGCAGTTACGTTAATATGAACACTGAAGCTTTCTTT. This codes for CASSYVNMNTEAFF.

The CDR3: CASSLVAGGNTIYF. The CDR3 nucleotides read TGTGCCAGCAGCTTAGTGGCAGGTGGAAACACCATATATTTT. The chain is built from TRBV7-9 and TRBJ1-3; the D is unclear. This CDR3 comprises 14 residues. The germline V and J ends were trimmed by 1 base and 3 bases, with 7 bases remaining between them. From germline, CDR1 is SEHNR and CDR2 FQNEAQ (reference sequence). Together with reference TRBV7-9 and TRBJ1-3, the CDR3 gives the full variable domain: DTGVSQNPRHKITKRGQNVTFRCDPISEHNRLYWYRQTLGQGPEFLTYFQNEAQLEKSRLLSDRFSAERPKGSFSTLEIQRTEQGDSAMYLCASSLVAGGNTIYFGEGSWLTVV.

Written as DNA, the CDR3 is TGTGCCAGTAGTTTCGCAGTCAGCGACTATGGCTACACCTTC. Amino acids: CASSFAVSDYGYTF. The V and J genes are TRBV19 and TRBJ1-2, with D hard to call. This CDR3 region has 14 residues. With 5 bases removed from V and 3 bases from J, the gap between germline ends came to 13 bases. The germline V gene encodes CDR1 LNHDA and CDR2 SQIVND (reference sequence).

In the case of this clone: Sequence at one end of the junction differs from germline and may be a read error. The chain's CDR3 is CASSLAPSREQFF. The CDR3 nucleotides read TGTGCTAGCAGCTTAGCTCCCTCCAGGGAGCAGTTCTTC. The rearrangement uses TRBV7-7 and TRBJ2-1; unclear D gene. This CDR3 is built from 13 residues. Per the germline V gene, CDR1 is SSHAT and CDR2 is FNYEAQ (reference sequence).

The rearrangement links TRBV5-4 to TRBJ2-6; 8 nucleotides line up with TRBD2. The CDR3 length is 16 residues. V shed 5 bases and J 0 bases; nucleotides not matched to a gene: 4. CDR1 is SGHNT, CDR2 YYREEE, per germline (reference sequence). The CDR3 reads CASRPSGSSGANVLTF. The CDR3 DNA reads as TGTGCCAGCAGACCAAGCGGGAGCTCTGGGGCCAACGTCCTGACTTTC.

CDR3 DNA: TGTGCCAGCAGTTACCAGCGGGACACCCATCCAGAGACCCAGTACTTC. Its protein product is CASSYQRDTHPETQYF. The chain links TRBV6-5 to TRBJ2-5, with a possible D match to TRBD2 (7 bases). Germline-derived CDR1 and CDR2 are MNHEY and SVGAGI. V dropped 2 bases and J dropped 4 bases, with 17 bases sitting between them. The CDR3 loop spans 16 amino acids.

V is TRBV3-1 (or the pseudogene TRBV3-2) and J is TRBJ2-1; the match to TRBD2 covers 10 bases. V trimming: 3 bases; J trimming: 8 bases; junction bases outside the gene matches: 13. CDR3 size: 17 residues. Germline CDR1 is LGHDT and CDR2 is YNNKEL (reference sequence). The CDR3 nucleotides read TGTGCCAGCAGCCAGGAGAGGGGAGCGGGAGGGGCCCATGAGCAGTTCTTC. Translated: CASSQERGAGGAHEQFF.

This clone was seen a single time. The CDR3 bases are TGTGCCGGAAGGGCAGGGACAACTAATGAAAAACTGTTTTTT. As protein: CAGRAGTTNEKLFF. The rearrangement joins TRBV2 to TRBJ1-4; possibly TRBD1 for D (5 bases). V lost 11 bases to trimming and J lost 0 bases, with 13 bases between them. Germline V gene sequence: CDR1 SNHLY, CDR2 FYNNEI. The CDR3 consists of 14 residues.

The V and J genes are TRBV5-1 and TRBJ2-3; 10 bases match TRBD2. Looked up from germline, CDR1 is SGHRS and CDR2 is YFSETQ. The CDR3 contains 14 residues. V lost 7 bases, J lost 1 base, and 3 bases stayed unmatched. CDR3 DNA: TGCGCCAGCTGCGGACTAGCGGGCACAGATACGCAGTATTTT. Amino acid sequence: CASCGLAGTDTQYF. Full variable domain (remainder filled in from reference TRBV5-1 and TRBJ2-3): KAGVTQTPRYLIKTRGQQVTLSCSPISGHRSVSWYQQTPGQGLQFLFEYFSETQRNKGNFPGRFSGRQFSNSRSEMNVSTLELGDSALYLCASCGLAGTDTQYFGPGTRLTVL.

This clone was observed a handful of times. The chain carries TRBV18 and TRBJ1-1; TRBD1 is a possible D gene (6 bases). CDR3 length: 15 amino acids. Germline V gene sequence: CDR1 KGHSH, CDR2 LQKENI. Trimming cost V 2 bases and J 0 bases, with 10 bases left between them. The CDR3 region is CASSPETGMNTEAFF. The CDR3 coding sequence is TGTGCCAGCTCACCAGAAACAGGGATGAACACTGAAGCTTTCTTT.

The gene calls are TRBV19 and TRBJ1-5; TRBD1 matches 7 bases. After removal of 5 bases from V and 6 bases from J, the junction contained 7 bases not matched to a gene. Germline CDR1 LNHDA, CDR2 SQIVND (reference sequence). The CDR3 runs to 14 residues. The CDR3 DNA reads TGTGCCAGTAGTTTACAGGGGAGGACTCAGCCCCAGCATTTT. Translated, it gives CASSLQGRTQPQHF.

This chain joins TRBV2 and TRBJ1-3; D unresolved. This CDR3 has 15 residues. Deletions cut 5 bases from V and 1 base from J, with 12 bases between. Germline loops: CDR1 SNHLY, CDR2 FYNNEI. For the CDR3, the DNA is TGTGCCAGCAGTCCCCTTTCGGGTTCTGGAAACACCATATATTTT. It translates to CASSPLSGSGNTIYF.

V gene TRBV18 combines with J gene TRBJ2-1, with a possible D match to TRBD2 (7 bases). The CDR3 loop spans 16 amino acids. Trimming took off 3 bases at V and 6 bases at J, with 18 bases between the two ends. Germline assignment: CDR1 KGHSH and CDR2 LQKENI. In DNA form, the CDR3 reads TGTGCCAGCTCACCGCCTGGCGGGGGCGCTTCCAATGAGCAGTTCTTC. Translating it yields CASSPPGGGASNEQFF.

This chain uses TRBV7-8 with TRBJ1-5; 8 bases match TRBD1. The CDR3 is 18 residues long. With V trimmed by 5 bases and J by 6 bases, 18 bases remained unmatched. Germline V gives CDR1 SGHVS, CDR2 FQNEAQ. Here the CDR3 reads CASSLTSSGRGLRQPQHF. Here the CDR3 DNA reads TGTGCCAGCAGCCTAACCTCCTCGGGCAGGGGGCTTCGTCAGCCCCAGCATTTT.

This clone was detected only a few times. The genes are TRBV28 and TRBJ1-1; 8 positions agree with TRBD1. J was trimmed by 0 bases and V by 6 bases; bases with no gene match: 6. CDR3 size: 15 residues. The germline V gene encodes CDR1 MDHEN and CDR2 SYDVKM. The CDR3 is CASSLRTGMNTEAFF. CDR3 bases: TGTGCCAGCAGCCTAAGGACAGGGATGAACACTGAAGCTTTCTTT.

This clone was detected ten times or more. The chain couples TRBV5-1 to TRBJ1-6, with D unclear. The CDR3 has 13 amino acids. The V end lost 1 base, the J end lost 6 bases, and 5 bases lay between the germline ends. Germline V gene sequence: CDR1 SGHRS, CDR2 YFSETQ. CDR3 nucleotides: TGCGCCAGCAGCTTGTTCGTTAATTCACCCCTCCACTTT. This translates into CASSLFVNSPLHF.

This clone was picked up a small number of times. CDR3 DNA sequence: TGTGCCAGCAGCCGCCTGGGACAGGGTGGGGAGACCCAGTACTTC. Its protein product is CASSRLGQGGETQYF. The chain uses TRBV7-2 and TRBJ2-5; 9 nucleotides line up with TRBD1. Germline V CDR1 and CDR2: SGHTA, FQGNSA. The CDR3 is 15 residues long. With V trimmed by 5 bases and J by 5 bases, 9 bases remained unmatched.

The chain uses TRBV18 and TRBJ1-3; unclear D gene. Germline CDR1 is KGHSH and CDR2 is LQKENI. The CDR3 covers 16 residues. The V end lost 3 bases, the J end lost 6 bases, and 18 bases lay between the germline ends. The CDR3: CASSPWAATVSNTIYF. CDR3 coding DNA: TGTGCCAGCTCACCTTGGGCAGCTACAGTTTCAAACACCATATATTTT. Full variable domain (outside the CDR3, taken from reference TRBV18 and TRBJ1-3): NAGVMQNPRHLVRRRGQEARLRCSPMKGHSHVYWYRQLPEEGLKFMVYLQKENIIDESGMPKERFSAEFPKEGPSILRIQQVVRGDSAAYFCASSPWAATVSNTIYFGEGSWLTVV.

The count of this clone is one. This chain joins TRBV18 and TRBJ2-7; 7 bases match TRBD1. The germline V gene encodes CDR1 KGHSH and CDR2 LQKENI. Trimming cost V 6 bases and J 3 bases; bases outside gene matches: 8. The CDR3 extends over 14 amino acids. The CDR3 is CASSPDRAHYEQYF. CDR3 nucleotides: TGTGCCAGCTCTCCTGACAGGGCGCACTACGAGCAGTACTTC.

Worth noting for this clone: The same CDR3 can be traced to other DNA sequences in this sample. This chain joins TRBV4-2 and TRBJ1-1, with TRBD1 identical over 10 bases. CDR3 length equals 15 residues. The trim removed 1 base at V and 1 base at J, leaving 0 bases unmatched. Germline V CDR1 and CDR2: LGHNA, YNFKEQ. CDR3 region: CASSQGTGGNTEAFF. CDR3 bases: TGTGCCAGCAGCCAAGGGACAGGGGGGAACACTGAAGCTTTCTTT.

The CDR3 reads CASSEALAGNQPQHF. The DNA of the CDR3 is TGTGCCAGCAGTGAAGCCTTAGCGGGCAATCAGCCCCAGCATTTT. V and J are TRBV6-1 and TRBJ1-5; D is undetermined. This CDR3 region has 15 residues. The germline V gene has CDR1 MNHNS and CDR2 SASEGT. With 0 bases removed from V and 2 bases from J, the gap between germline ends came to 8 bases.